This T cell receptor beta chain was obtained from a study of control samples from healthy donors and cancer patients. Germline CDR1 SGHAT, CDR2 FQDESV (reference sequence). This CDR3 comprises 13 residues. As regards this clone: One end of the junction does not line up with germline, which may come from a read error.

The table came from immunoSEQ multiplex PCR; TCRdb's copy has only in-frame clones and leaves some out. The table has 110,000 to 150,000 clones, approximately 91% seen once; the top ten hold around 4.6%. This sequence joins TRBV11-1 and TRBJ2-1; D could derive from TRBD1 or TRBD2 (5 bases each). This clonotype originated in a man younger than 40 in good health. The source material was blood. This chain's CDR3 is CASSYQGAVSLLF. The CDR3 DNA is TGTGCCAGCAGCTATCAGGGAGCAGTTTCCCTACTCTTC.